This TCR beta chain was captured in a study of patients and donors after allogeneic stem cell transplantation. The CDR3 covers 16 residues. Looked up from germline, CDR1 is MNHEY and CDR2 is SMNVEV (reference sequence). V shed 5 bases and J 4 bases; nucleotides not matched to a gene: 4. This clonotype was observed a handful of times. In TCRdb, the RT-PCR reads were re-called with MiXCR into one record per CDR3 protein. The data contain roughly 150,000 distinct CDR3 sequences, approximately 25% of them singletons. The gene calls are TRBV27 and TRBJ2-3, with 15 nucleotides matching TRBD2. Sequenced input: blood, either unsorted or a sorted T cell fraction (not recorded which). The TCR comes from a human donor who was either an allogeneic HSCT recipient or a stem cell or donor lymphocyte infusion donor (not recorded which). It is not recorded whose cells these are; they may come from a transplant donor. The chain's CDR3 is CASSPWTSGRADTQYF. Here the CDR3 DNA reads TGTGCCAGCAGTCCCTGGACTAGCGGGAGGGCAGATACGCAGTATTTT.